These 3 T cell receptor beta chains originate from one sample sequenced in a study of patients and donors after allogeneic stem cell transplantation. TCRdb recomputed calls from the RT-PCR reads with MiXCR, one row per CDR3 protein. The sample has 85,000 to 90,000 distinct CDR3 sequences; roughly 52% are singletons. Specimen: blood, either unsorted or a sorted T cell fraction (not recorded which). These receptors were collected from a human donor who was either an allogeneic HSCT recipient or a stem cell or donor lymphocyte infusion donor (not recorded which). It is not recorded whose cells these are; they may come from a transplant donor.

The gene calls are TRBV28 and TRBJ2-7; 10 nucleotides align to TRBD1. The CDR3 consists of 17 residues. Per germline, CDR1 MDHEN and CDR2 SYDVKM. V shed 5 bases, J shed 0 bases, and the junction held 10 bases outside the gene matches. CDR3: CASSPSLDRGGSYEQYF. The CDR3 DNA follows: TGTGCCAGCAGTCCGAGCCTGGACAGGGGGGGCTCCTACGAGCAGTACTTC.

This clonotype was observed a handful of times. Here the CDR3 reads CASSPTVNTEAFF. CDR3 sequence (DNA): TGTGCCAGCAGCCCGACGGTGAACACTGAAGCTTTCTTT. This rearrangement joins TRBV14 to TRBJ1-1; no clear D. Trimming stripped 4 bases from V and 0 bases from J, with 6 bases between. This CDR3 has 13 amino acids. CDR1 and CDR2 (germline): SGHDN, FVKESK.

This clonotype was observed a single time. The chain employs TRBV19 and TRBJ2-3; D is unresolved. Between the trimmed V and J ends, which lost 7 bases and 0 bases, there was a span of 8 bases. CDR1 is LNHDA, CDR2 SQIVND, per germline (reference sequence). The CDR3 covers 13 residues. CDR3 amino acids: CASKEGSTDTQYF. CDR3 DNA: TGTGCCAGTAAGGAAGGCAGCACAGATACGCAGTATTTT.